The next 26 T cell receptor beta chains were all read from a single sample in a study of CD4 T cells in relation to SARS-CoV-2 and coronaviruses (dated by TCRdb to about 2021). Libraries were built with the immunoSEQ multiplex PCR assay. TCRdb's version of the immuneACCESS table is confined to in-frame rearrangements and falls short of the full clone set. An unresolved V gene accounts for under half of the shortfall where checked; the remainder is of unknown origin. Across this sample there are tens of thousands of clones, with 76% seen only once. The top ten clonotypes cover roughly 14% of the sample. CD4+ T cells from unexposed donors were collected before the COVID-19 pandemic (2011-2018). The EasySep CD4+ T cell isolation kit was used to isolate CD4+ T cells once the cultures had run for approximately ten days. Their specific antigens are unknown. The source material was CD4+ T cells from PBMCs, cultured in vitro. These receptor sequences come from a human donor in good health.

The J gene is TRBJ2-3, the V gene TRBV2; possible D gene TRBD2, 6 bases. CDR1 is SNHLY, CDR2 FYNNEI, per germline. This CDR3 is built from 16 residues. Trimming left V 6 bases short and J 5 bases short, with 21 bases between. As DNA, the CDR3 is TGTGCCAGCAGGAGGGACTCGACCACTGCAGGAGATACGCAGTATTTT. Protein sequence: CASRRDSTTAGDTQYF.

This chain connects TRBV1 to TRBJ2-3; TRBD2, the D gene given by the table, was not confirmed from the DNA. TRBV1 is designated a pseudogene. This CDR3 is 14 amino acids long. The CDR3 region has the DNA TGCACCAGCAGCGAAGCGGTTTACACAGATACGCAGTATTTT. Translating it yields CTSSEAVYTDTQYF.

This clone was seen only a few times. V is TRBV6-1 and J is TRBJ2-7, with 9 bases matching TRBD2. CDR1 is MNHNS, CDR2 SASEGT, per germline. Trimming cost V 2 bases and J 7 bases; bases outside gene matches: 3. The CDR3 has 13 amino acids. CDR3 amino acids: CASSESGRFEQYF. The CDR3 coding sequence is TGTGCCAGCAGTGAAAGCGGGAGGTTTGAGCAGTACTTC.

The chain uses TRBV7-9 and TRBJ2-7; D is unclear. Germline loops: CDR1 SEHNR, CDR2 FQNEAQ (reference sequence). This CDR3 has 13 amino acids. V was cut by 1 base and J by 6 bases, with 10 bases left in between. CDR3 residues: CASSLGSVREQYF. The CDR3 nucleotides are TGTGCCAGCAGCTTAGGGTCGGTTCGCGAGCAGTACTTC.

The J gene is TRBJ2-7, the V gene TRBV19; D unresolved. The V gene lost 5 bases and the J gene lost 1 base, with 12 bases spanning the gap. This CDR3 is built from 14 residues. CDR1 LNHDA and CDR2 SQIVND come from the germline V gene (reference sequence). The CDR3 region is CASSGSGPSYEQYF. The CDR3 DNA follows: TGTGCCAGTAGTGGGTCAGGACCATCCTACGAGCAGTACTTC.

CDR3 nucleotides: TGTGCCAGCAGCGTAGGAGCTAGCTACACAGATACGCAGTATTTT. This codes for CASSVGASYTDTQYF. The chain couples TRBV9 to TRBJ2-3, with TRBD2 as a possible D gene (5 bases). Trimming took off 0 bases at V and 2 bases at J, with 10 bases between the two ends. There are 15 residues in the CDR3. Germline-derived CDR1 and CDR2 are SGDLS and YYNGEE.

The chain recombines TRBV11-2 with TRBJ1-2, with D possibly matching TRBD1 (6 bases). Trimming removed 5 bases from V and 7 bases from J, with 20 bases in between. The CDR3 spans 15 residues. Germline lookup yields CDR1 SGHAT and CDR2 FQNNGV. The CDR3: CASSDRRQGQGGYTF. DNA for the CDR3: TGTGCCAGCAGCGACAGACGGCAGGGGCAGGGTGGCTACACCTTC.

This clone was seen a handful of times. The J gene is TRBJ2-3, the V gene TRBV14; 7 bases fit TRBD2. The CDR3 has 16 residues. Germline V gives CDR1 SGHDN, CDR2 FVKESK. After removal of 1 base from V and 5 bases from J, the junction contained 9 bases not matched to a gene. The CDR3 DNA reads TGTGCCAGCAGCCAAGGCCTAGCGGCGAGGGTAGATACGCAGTATTTT. Translating it yields CASSQGLAARVDTQYF.

V usage is TRBV30 and J usage is TRBJ2-1; D is unclear. Trimming pared 4 bases from V and 7 bases from J, leaving 11 bases between. The CDR3 is 12 amino acids. Germline assignment: CDR1 GTSNPN and CDR2 SVGIG (reference sequence). In DNA form, the CDR3 reads TGTGCCTGGAATAGACTGCCGAATGAGCAGTTCTTC. This gives the protein CAWNRLPNEQFF.

This sequence joins TRBV29-1 and TRBJ2-5, with 8 bases fitting TRBD2. Unmatched junction bases numbered 6, after V lost 4 bases and J lost 5 bases. This CDR3 is 13 amino acids long. Germline values: CDR1 SQVTM, CDR2 ANQGSEA. The CDR3 bases are TGCAGCGTTGCCGGGACTAGGGGCGAGACCCAGTACTTC. This translates into CSVAGTRGETQYF.

CDR3 loop: CASSLVGLMNTEAFF. The CDR3 coding sequence is TGTGCCAGCAGCTTGGTCGGGTTAATGAACACTGAAGCTTTCTTT. The chain carries TRBV5-4 and TRBJ1-1; D is uncertain. From germline, CDR1 is SGHNT and CDR2 YYREEE (reference sequence). There are 15 residues in the CDR3. V gave up 0 bases and J gave up 0 bases, with 9 bases separating them.

The chain combines TRBV2 with TRBJ1-4; D might be TRBD1 (5 bases). Trimming stripped 3 bases from V and 3 bases from J, with 11 bases between. The CDR3 runs 15 residues. From germline, CDR1 is SNHLY and CDR2 FYNNEI. CDR3 loop: CASSDARGANEKLFF. The CDR3 nucleotides are TGTGCCAGCAGTGACGCCCGGGGGGCTAATGAAAAACTGTTTTTT.

V is TRBV2 and J is TRBJ1-1; D not certain. The germline CDR1 and CDR2 sequences are SNHLY and FYNNEI. Between the trimmed V and J ends, which lost 5 bases and 3 bases, there was a span of 10 bases. This CDR3 is 13 amino acids long. The CDR3 loop is CASSPRVDTEAFF. CDR3 nucleotide sequence: TGTGCCAGCAGTCCTCGGGTCGACACTGAAGCTTTCTTT.

V is TRBV6-2 or TRBV6-3 and J is TRBJ1-1; D might be TRBD1 (5 bases). V lost 3 bases, J lost 4 bases, and 12 bases lay in between. CDR3 length: 14 residues. Germline CDR1 and CDR2: MNHEY and SVGEGT. The CDR3 sequence: CASSYGGEPTEAFF. The CDR3 DNA follows: TGTGCCAGCAGTTATGGAGGGGAACCCACTGAAGCTTTCTTT.

The chain recombines TRBV21-1 with TRBJ2-7. TRBV21-1 constitutes a pseudogene. The CDR3 covers 13 residues. In nucleotides, the CDR3 is TGTGCCAGCAGCAAGCCCACGACCTACGAGCAGTACTTC. This sequence encodes CASSKPTTYEQYF.

This clone was found once. The chain uses TRBV6-1 and TRBJ2-1, with TRBD2 matching over 12 bases. This CDR3 has 16 residues. With V trimmed by 4 bases and J by 10 bases, 11 bases remained unmatched. Germline V gene sequence: CDR1 MNHNS, CDR2 SASEGT. This CDR3 is CASSGRGTSGFGEQFF. DNA for the CDR3: TGTGCCAGCAGTGGACGGGGGACTAGCGGGTTCGGGGAGCAGTTCTTC.

V is TRBV5-1 and J is TRBJ2-7; TRBD2 matches 8 bases. The junction had 4 bases not matched to a gene; V was cut back by 2 bases and J by 3 bases. Germline assignment: CDR1 SGHRS and CDR2 YFSETQ. The CDR3 is 14 amino acids. Here the CDR3 reads CASSLAGASYEQYF. The CDR3 bases are TGCGCCAGCAGCTTAGCGGGAGCCAGCTACGAGCAGTACTTC.

This clone came up a few times. The chain combines TRBV19 with TRBJ2-2, with D tentatively TRBD1 (7 bases). Deletions cut 1 base from V and 5 bases from J, with 17 bases between. This CDR3 is built from 17 residues. Germline CDR1 reads LNHDA; CDR2 reads SQIVND (reference sequence). In DNA, the CDR3 is TGTGCCAGTAGTATAGGTTGGAGGGGGCGTCGGACCGGGGAGCTGTTTTTT. Translating it yields CASSIGWRGRRTGELFF.

The V gene is TRBV11-2, the J gene TRBJ1-1, with D hard to call. CDR1 SGHAT and CDR2 FQNNGV come from the germline V gene. The ends were cut back, 0 bases at V and 1 base at J, with 9 bases in the middle. The CDR3 has 15 residues. CDR3 protein: CASSLDPGRNTEAFF. CDR3 coding DNA: TGTGCCAGCAGCTTAGATCCGGGTAGGAACACTGAAGCTTTCTTT. Combining the CDR3 with reference TRBV11-2 and TRBJ1-1 gives the whole variable domain EAGVAQSPRYKIIEKRQSVAFWCNPISGHATLYWYQQILGQGPKLLIQFQNNGVVDDSQLPKDRFSAERLKGVDSTLKIQPAKLEDSAVYLCASSLDPGRNTEAFFGQGTRLTVV.

The chain couples TRBV14 to TRBJ2-2; no reliable D call. The V and J ends lost 2 bases and 4 bases respectively, with 8 bases between them. CDR1 is SGHDN and CDR2 is FVKESK in the germline V gene. CDR3 length: 14 residues. CDR3 in amino acids: CASSQFHRTGELFF. CDR3 DNA: TGTGCCAGCAGCCAATTCCATCGCACCGGGGAGCTGTTTTTT.

This clone was detected only a few times. The CDR3 DNA sequence: TGTGCTAGTGGTTCCGGTCCCTCCCTATCTGGAAACACCATATATTTT. Residues: CASGSGPSLSGNTIYF. The rearrangement uses TRBV12-5 and TRBJ1-3; D is uncertain. V lost 4 bases and J lost 1, with 14 bases in between. The germline CDR1 and CDR2 sequences are LGHNT and FRNRAP. The CDR3 contains 16 residues.

CDR3 in amino acids: CASSLNRGSTGELFF. In DNA, the CDR3 is TGTGCCAGCAGCTTAAACCGGGGGAGCACCGGGGAGCTGTTTTTT. The rearrangement joins TRBV7-6 to TRBJ2-2, with a tentative D call TRBD2 (6 bases). Germline V gene data show CDR1 as SGHVS and CDR2 as FNYEAQ. Trimming left V 2 bases short and J 4 bases short, with 11 bases between. The CDR3 has 15 residues.

The chain joins TRBV7-2 to TRBJ1-4, with TRBD1 identical over 10 bases. The CDR3 has 14 residues. Germline assignment: CDR1 SGHTA and CDR2 FQGNSA. V trimming: 5 bases; J trimming: 6 bases; junction bases outside the gene matches: 3. The CDR3 spells CASSTDRGHEKLFF. The CDR3 DNA sequence: TGTGCCAGCAGCACAGACAGGGGGCATGAAAAACTGTTTTTT. Based on the CDR3 plus reference TRBV7-2 and TRBJ1-4, the full variable domain is GAGVSQSPSNKVTEKGKDVELRCDPISGHTALYWYRQSLGQGLEFLIYFQGNSAPDKSGLPSDRFSAERTGGSVSTLTIQRTQQEDSAVYLCASSTDRGHEKLFFGSGTQLSVL.

The chain uses TRBV3-1 (or the pseudogene TRBV3-2) and TRBJ2-5; 9 nucleotides match TRBD1. Germline CDR1 and CDR2: LGHDT and YNNKEL (reference sequence). The CDR3 has 13 amino acids. V shed 1 base, J shed 9 bases, and the junction held 3 bases outside the gene matches. The CDR3 loop reads CASSQGQGGAQYF. CDR3 sequence (DNA): TGTGCCAGCAGCCAAGGACAGGGGGGGGCCCAGTACTTC.

V and J are TRBV5-1 and TRBJ2-7; D is unclear. Germline V gene data show CDR1 as SGHRS and CDR2 as YFSETQ. CDR3 length equals 14 residues. Trimming left V 2 bases short and J 6 bases short, with 15 bases between. Written as DNA, the CDR3 is TGCGCCAGCAGCTTTAACGGGTTTTCTTTCGAGCAGTACTTC. As protein: CASSFNGFSFEQYF. The full variable domain, its missing parts supplied by reference TRBV5-1 and TRBJ2-7, is KAGVTQTPRYLIKTRGQQVTLSCSPISGHRSVSWYQQTPGQGLQFLFEYFSETQRNKGNFPGRFSGRQFSNSRSEMNVSTLELGDSALYLCASSFNGFSFEQYFGPGTRLTVT.

The chain is built from TRBV19 and TRBJ2-3, with a possible D match to TRBD1 (5 bases). Germline V gene data show CDR1 as LNHDA and CDR2 as SQIVND (reference sequence). The V end lost 3 bases, the J end lost 2 bases, and 9 bases lay between the germline ends. The CDR3 runs 14 residues. This CDR3 is CASSMRQNTDTQYF. The CDR3 DNA follows: TGTGCCAGTAGTATGCGACAGAACACAGATACGCAGTATTTT.